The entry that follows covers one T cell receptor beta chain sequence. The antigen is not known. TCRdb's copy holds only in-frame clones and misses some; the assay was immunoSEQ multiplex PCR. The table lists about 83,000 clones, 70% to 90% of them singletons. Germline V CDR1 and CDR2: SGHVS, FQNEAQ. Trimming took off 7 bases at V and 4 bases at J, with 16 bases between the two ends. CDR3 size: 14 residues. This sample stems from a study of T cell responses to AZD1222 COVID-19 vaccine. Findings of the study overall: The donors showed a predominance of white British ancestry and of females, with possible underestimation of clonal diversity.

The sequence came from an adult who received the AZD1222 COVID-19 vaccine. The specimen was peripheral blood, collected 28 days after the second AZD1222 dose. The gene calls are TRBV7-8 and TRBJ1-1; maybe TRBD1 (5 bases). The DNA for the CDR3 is TGTGCCAGCACACACGGGGGGGAAGGCACTGAAGCTTTCTTT. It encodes CASTHGGEGTEAFF.